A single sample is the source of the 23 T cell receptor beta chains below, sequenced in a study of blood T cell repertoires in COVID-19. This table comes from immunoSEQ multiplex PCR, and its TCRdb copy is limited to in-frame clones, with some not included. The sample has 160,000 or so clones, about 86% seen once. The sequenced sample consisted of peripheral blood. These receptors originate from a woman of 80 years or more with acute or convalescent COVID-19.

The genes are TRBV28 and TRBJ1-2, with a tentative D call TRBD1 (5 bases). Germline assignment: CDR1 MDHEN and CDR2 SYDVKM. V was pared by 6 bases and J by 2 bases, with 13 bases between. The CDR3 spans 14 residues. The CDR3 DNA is TGTGCCAGCAGCTCGGGGGGGATGAACTATGGCTACACCTTC. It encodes CASSSGGMNYGYTF.

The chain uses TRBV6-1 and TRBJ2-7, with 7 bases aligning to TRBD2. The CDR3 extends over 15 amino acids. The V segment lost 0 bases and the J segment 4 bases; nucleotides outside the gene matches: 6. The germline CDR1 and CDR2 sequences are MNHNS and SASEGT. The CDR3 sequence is CASSEAGGPIYEQYF. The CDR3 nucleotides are TGTGCCAGCAGTGAAGCGGGAGGGCCTATTTACGAGCAGTACTTC.

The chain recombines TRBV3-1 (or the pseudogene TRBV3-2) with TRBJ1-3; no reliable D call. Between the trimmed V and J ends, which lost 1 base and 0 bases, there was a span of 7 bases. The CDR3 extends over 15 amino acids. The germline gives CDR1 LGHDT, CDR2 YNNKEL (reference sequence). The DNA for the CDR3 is TGTGCCAGCAGCCAAGTGCTGAGCTCTGGAAACACCATATATTTT. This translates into CASSQVLSSGNTIYF.

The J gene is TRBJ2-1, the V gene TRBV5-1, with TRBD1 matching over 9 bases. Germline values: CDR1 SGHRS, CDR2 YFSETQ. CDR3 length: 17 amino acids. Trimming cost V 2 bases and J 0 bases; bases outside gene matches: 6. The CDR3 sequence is CASSLTSTGGSYNEQFF. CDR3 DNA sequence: TGCGCCAGCAGCTTAACATCGACAGGGGGCTCCTACAATGAGCAGTTCTTC.

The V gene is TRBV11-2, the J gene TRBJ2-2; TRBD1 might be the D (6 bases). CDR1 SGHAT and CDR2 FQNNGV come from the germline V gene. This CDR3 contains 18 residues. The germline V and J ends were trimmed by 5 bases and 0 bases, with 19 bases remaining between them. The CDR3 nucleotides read TGTGCCAGCAGCCACTCTCAGGGGACACCCGCGAACACCGGGGAGCTGTTTTTT. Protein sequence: CASSHSQGTPANTGELFF.

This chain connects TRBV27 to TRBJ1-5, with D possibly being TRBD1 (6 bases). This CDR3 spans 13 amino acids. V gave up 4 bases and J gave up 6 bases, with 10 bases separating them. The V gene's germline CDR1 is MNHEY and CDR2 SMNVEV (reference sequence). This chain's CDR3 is CASSWEGGQPQHF. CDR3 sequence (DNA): TGTGCCAGCAGTTGGGAAGGGGGTCAGCCCCAGCATTTT.

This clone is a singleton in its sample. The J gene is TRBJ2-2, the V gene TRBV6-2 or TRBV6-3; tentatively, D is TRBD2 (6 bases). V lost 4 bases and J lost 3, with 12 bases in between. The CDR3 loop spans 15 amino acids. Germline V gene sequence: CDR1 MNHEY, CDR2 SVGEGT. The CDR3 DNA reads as TGTGCCAGCAGTTTTACCGGGACTCACACCGGGGAGCTGTTTTTT. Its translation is CASSFTGTHTGELFF.

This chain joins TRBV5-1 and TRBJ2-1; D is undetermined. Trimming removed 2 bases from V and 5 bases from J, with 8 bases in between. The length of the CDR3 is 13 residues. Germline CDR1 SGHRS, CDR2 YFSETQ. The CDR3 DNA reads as TGCGCCAGCAGCTTCACAGCTAACAATGAGCAGTTCTTC. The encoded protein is CASSFTANNEQFF.

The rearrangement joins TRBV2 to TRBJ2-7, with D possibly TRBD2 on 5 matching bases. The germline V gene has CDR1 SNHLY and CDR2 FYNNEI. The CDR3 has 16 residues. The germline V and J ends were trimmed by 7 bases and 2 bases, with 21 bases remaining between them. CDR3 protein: CASNSPLGSKTYEQYF. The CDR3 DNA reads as TGTGCCAGCAACAGTCCTCTAGGGAGTAAGACCTACGAGCAGTACTTC.

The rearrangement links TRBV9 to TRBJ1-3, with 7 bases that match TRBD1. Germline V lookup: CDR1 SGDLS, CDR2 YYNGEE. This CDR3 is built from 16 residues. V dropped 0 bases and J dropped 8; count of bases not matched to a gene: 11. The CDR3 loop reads CASSVAGGRTGDTIYF. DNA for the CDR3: TGTGCCAGCAGCGTAGCAGGGGGGCGAACTGGGGACACCATATATTTT.

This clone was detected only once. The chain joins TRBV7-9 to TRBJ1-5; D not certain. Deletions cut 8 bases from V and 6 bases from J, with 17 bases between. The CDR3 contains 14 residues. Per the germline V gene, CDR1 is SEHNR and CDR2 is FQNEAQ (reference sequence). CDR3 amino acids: CASSPGEVGQPQHF. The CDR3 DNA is TGTGCCAGCTCCCCCGGGGAGGTGGGTCAGCCCCAGCATTTT.

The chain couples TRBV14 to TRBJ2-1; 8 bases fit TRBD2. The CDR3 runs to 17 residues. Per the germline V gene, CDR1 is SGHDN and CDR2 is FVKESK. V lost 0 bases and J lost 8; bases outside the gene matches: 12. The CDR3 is CASSQDSRWTSLDEQFF. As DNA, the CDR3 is TGTGCCAGCAGCCAAGATTCCCGTTGGACTAGCTTGGATGAGCAGTTCTTC.

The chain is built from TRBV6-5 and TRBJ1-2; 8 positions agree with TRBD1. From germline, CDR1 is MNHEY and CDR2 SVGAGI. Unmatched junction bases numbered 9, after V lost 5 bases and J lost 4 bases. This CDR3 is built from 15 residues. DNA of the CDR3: TGTGCCAGCAGTACAGGACAGGGAATGGGCTATGGCTACACCTTC. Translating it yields CASSTGQGMGYGYTF.

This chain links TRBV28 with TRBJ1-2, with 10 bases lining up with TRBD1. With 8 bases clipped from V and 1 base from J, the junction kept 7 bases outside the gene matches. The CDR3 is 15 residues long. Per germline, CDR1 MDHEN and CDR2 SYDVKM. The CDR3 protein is CASVDRGPLNYGYTF. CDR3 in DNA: TGTGCCAGCGTAGACAGGGGGCCCCTTAACTATGGCTACACCTTC.

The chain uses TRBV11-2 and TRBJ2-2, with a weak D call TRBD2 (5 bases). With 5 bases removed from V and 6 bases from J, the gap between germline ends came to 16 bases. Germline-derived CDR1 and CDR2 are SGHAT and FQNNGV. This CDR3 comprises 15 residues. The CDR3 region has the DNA TGTGCCAGCAGCCCTCTCTCGTGGGAGCCCGGGGAGCTGTTTTTT. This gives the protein CASSPLSWEPGELFF.

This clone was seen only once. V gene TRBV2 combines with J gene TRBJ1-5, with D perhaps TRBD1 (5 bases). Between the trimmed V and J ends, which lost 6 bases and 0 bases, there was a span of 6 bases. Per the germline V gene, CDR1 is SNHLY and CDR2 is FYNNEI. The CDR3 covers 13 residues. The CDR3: CASRQDSNQPQHF. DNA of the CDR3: TGTGCCAGCAGACAGGATAGCAATCAGCCCCAGCATTTT.

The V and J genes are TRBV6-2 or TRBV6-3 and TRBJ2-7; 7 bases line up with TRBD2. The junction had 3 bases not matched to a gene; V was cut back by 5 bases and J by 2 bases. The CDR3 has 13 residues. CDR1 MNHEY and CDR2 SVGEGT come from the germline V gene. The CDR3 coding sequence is TGTGCCAGCAGTCGGGACTATCCCTACGAGCAGTACTTC. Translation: CASSRDYPYEQYF.

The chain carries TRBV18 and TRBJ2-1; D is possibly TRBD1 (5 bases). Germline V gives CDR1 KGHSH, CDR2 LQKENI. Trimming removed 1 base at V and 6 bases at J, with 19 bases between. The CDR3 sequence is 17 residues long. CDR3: CASSPQLRNQGVNEQFF. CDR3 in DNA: TGTGCCAGCTCACCACAACTCAGGAACCAAGGGGTCAATGAGCAGTTCTTC.

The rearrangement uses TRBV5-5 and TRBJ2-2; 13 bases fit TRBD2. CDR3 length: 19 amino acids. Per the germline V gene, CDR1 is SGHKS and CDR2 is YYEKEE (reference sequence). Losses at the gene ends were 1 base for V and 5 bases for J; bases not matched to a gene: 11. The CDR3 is CASSLRTSGRPGETGELFF. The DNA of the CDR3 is TGTGCCAGCAGCTTGCGGACTAGCGGGAGACCGGGGGAAACCGGGGAGCTGTTTTTT.

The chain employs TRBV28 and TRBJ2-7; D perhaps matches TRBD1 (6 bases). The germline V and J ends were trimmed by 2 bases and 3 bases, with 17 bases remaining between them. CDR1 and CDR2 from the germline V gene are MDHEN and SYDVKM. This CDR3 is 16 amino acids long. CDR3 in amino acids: CASSLGQGLAGYEQYF. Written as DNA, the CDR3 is TGTGCCAGCAGTTTAGGGCAGGGGCTGGCGGGCTACGAGCAGTACTTC.

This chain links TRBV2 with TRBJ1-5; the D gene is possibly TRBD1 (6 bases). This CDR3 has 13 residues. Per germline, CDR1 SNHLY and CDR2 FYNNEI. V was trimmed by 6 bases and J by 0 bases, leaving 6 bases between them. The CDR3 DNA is TGTGCCAGCAGGGACAGTAGCAATCAGCCCCAGCATTTT. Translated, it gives CASRDSSNQPQHF.

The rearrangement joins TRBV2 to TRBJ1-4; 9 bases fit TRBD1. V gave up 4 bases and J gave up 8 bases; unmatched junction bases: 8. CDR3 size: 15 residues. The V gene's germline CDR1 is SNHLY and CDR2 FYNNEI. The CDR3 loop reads CASSAIQGAREKLFF. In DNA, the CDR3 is TGTGCCAGCAGTGCGATACAGGGGGCAAGGGAAAAACTGTTTTTT.

In nucleotides, the CDR3 is TGTGCCAGCAGTCCCAGGGGCTCCTATAATTCACCCCTCCACTTT. Protein: CASSPRGSYNSPLHF. V and J are TRBV27 and TRBJ1-6, with D possibly TRBD1 on 6 matching bases. The length of the CDR3 is 15 residues. Germline lookup yields CDR1 MNHEY and CDR2 SMNVEV (reference sequence). Trimming removed 5 bases from V and 0 bases from J, with 8 bases in between.